The 27 T cell receptor beta chains given below trace back to one sample, sequenced in a study of identifying expanded T cells in peripheral blood (dated by TCRdb to between 2018 and 2021). The method was the immunoSEQ multiplex PCR assay. TCRdb's version of the immuneACCESS table is confined to in-frame rearrangements and falls short of the full clone set. An unresolved V gene accounts for under half of the shortfall where checked; the remainder is of unknown origin. The sample table shows around 94,000 clones, and approximately 90% are seen once. The top ten constitute around an eighth of the sample. Input material: blood. The receptors stem from a person aged 18-70 years in good health.

V is TRBV7-9 and J is TRBJ2-2, with no clear D. Germline assignment: CDR1 SEHNR and CDR2 FQNEAQ (reference sequence). The V gene lost 8 bases and the J gene lost 8 bases, with 18 bases spanning the gap. The CDR3 has 14 residues. DNA of the CDR3: TGTGCCAGCCGATACGGTCTGCCTGGGGGGGAGCTGTTTTTT. Its protein is CASRYGLPGGELFF.

The rearrangement joins TRBV7-3 to TRBJ2-1, with TRBD2 as a possible D gene (5 bases). V was shortened by 4 bases and J by 0 bases, with 10 bases between the two germline ends. Germline V gene lookup returns CDR1 SGHTA and CDR2 FQGTGA. The CDR3 consists of 15 residues. CDR3 protein: CASSSQRASYNEQFF. The CDR3 nucleotides are TGTGCCAGCAGCTCCCAGAGGGCCTCCTACAATGAGCAGTTCTTC.

The chain has TRBV10-1 and TRBJ2-2, with 7 bases aligning to TRBD1. Germline V gene lookup returns CDR1 WNHNN and CDR2 SYGVQD (reference sequence). The CDR3 is made up of 13 amino acids. The trim removed 6 bases at V and 5 bases at J, leaving 3 bases unmatched. The CDR3 nucleotides are TGCGCCAGCAGCTTGGACAGGACCGGGGAGCTGTTTTTT. Its translation is CASSLDRTGELFF.

This chain links TRBV28 with TRBJ2-7; weak D call: TRBD1 (5 bases). Germline V gene data show CDR1 as MDHEN and CDR2 as SYDVKM. V dropped 1 base and J dropped 7 bases, with 14 bases sitting between them. The CDR3 totals 14 residues. CDR3 in amino acids: CASSLSGPRAEQYF. The DNA of the CDR3 is TGTGCCAGCAGTTTATCCGGCCCCAGGGCGGAGCAGTACTTC.

The chain carries TRBV5-1 and TRBJ2-7; 8 nucleotides align to TRBD1. The CDR3 extends over 13 amino acids. V was pared by 0 bases and J by 5 bases, with 1 base of the junction left unmatched. CDR1 is SGHRS and CDR2 is YFSETQ in the germline V gene. The CDR3 DNA reads TGCGCCAGCAGCTTGGCAGGGGGCGACGAGCAGTACTTC. It encodes CASSLAGGDEQYF.

This clone was counted only a few times. The chain joins TRBV7-8 to TRBJ2-7; 7 bases are shared with TRBD2. From germline, CDR1 is SGHVS and CDR2 FQNEAQ. J lost 6 bases, V lost 6 bases, and 8 bases had no gene match. The CDR3 has 13 residues. As DNA, the CDR3 is TGTGCCAGCAGTCTGGCGGGAGCGTCCGAGCAGTACTTC. Translated, it gives CASSLAGASEQYF.

The rearrangement joins TRBV5-4 to TRBJ2-2; TRBD2 matches at 7 bases. Germline trimming cut 1 base from V and 1 base from J; bases unmatched to any gene: 1. CDR1 SGHNT and CDR2 YYREEE come from the germline V gene (reference sequence). CDR3 length equals 15 residues. The CDR3 loop reads CASSLPSGNTGELFF. The CDR3 DNA follows: TGTGCCAGCAGCTTGCCTAGCGGGAACACCGGGGAGCTGTTTTTT.

This sequence joins TRBV7-9 and TRBJ1-4; TRBD1 might be the D (6 bases). The CDR3 runs to 14 residues. V shed 8 bases and J shed 6 bases, with 16 bases lying between them. Per the germline V gene, CDR1 is SEHNR and CDR2 is FQNEAQ (reference sequence). The CDR3 loop reads CASAASRGDEKLFF. In DNA form, the CDR3 reads TGTGCCAGCGCCGCTTCTAGGGGGGATGAAAAACTGTTTTTT.

This chain links TRBV10-3 with TRBJ2-1; TRBD2 agrees at 11 bases. From germline, CDR1 is ENHRY and CDR2 SYGVKD. Losses at the gene ends were 6 bases for V and 7 bases for J; bases not matched to a gene: 14. This CDR3 has 17 residues. The CDR3 reads CAIRGLAGPQGGNEQFF. In nucleotides, the CDR3 is TGTGCCATCAGAGGACTAGCGGGTCCCCAGGGGGGGAATGAGCAGTTCTTC.

The chain is built from TRBV10-3 and TRBJ2-7; TRBD1 agrees at 9 bases. Germline V gives CDR1 ENHRY, CDR2 SYGVKD. The trim removed 11 bases at V and 7 bases at J, leaving 12 bases unmatched. The CDR3 contains 13 residues. The DNA of the CDR3 is TGTGCCGGGCGGCAACAGGGGGCAACAGAGCAGTACTTC. Translation: CAGRQQGATEQYF.

V usage is TRBV28 and J usage is TRBJ1-5; no reliable D call. The CDR3 is 13 residues long. Trimming removed 6 bases from V and 2 bases from J, with 8 bases in between. Per germline, CDR1 MDHEN and CDR2 SYDVKM. The CDR3 sequence: CASRESRNQPQHF. The CDR3 DNA sequence: TGTGCCAGCAGGGAGTCGCGCAATCAGCCCCAGCATTTT.

The V gene is TRBV19, the J gene TRBJ1-4; 7 nucleotides align to TRBD1. Looked up from germline, CDR1 is LNHDA and CDR2 is SQIVND (reference sequence). After removal of 4 bases from V and 7 bases from J, the junction contained 6 bases not matched to a gene. The CDR3 totals 14 residues. This chain's CDR3 is CASSTGQRTEKLFF. CDR3 bases: TGTGCCAGTAGTACGGGACAGCGGACTGAAAAACTGTTTTTT.

The J gene is TRBJ2-7, the V gene TRBV18, with TRBD1 matching 7 bases. Germline V CDR1 and CDR2: KGHSH, LQKENI. The CDR3 covers 14 residues. The trim removed 3 bases at V and 13 bases at J, leaving 15 bases unmatched. The CDR3 DNA is TGTGCCAGCTCACCGAATGACAGGGATCCGAGATCCTACTTC. Translating it yields CASSPNDRDPRSYF.

The J gene is TRBJ1-5, the V gene TRBV7-2; D possibly corresponds to TRBD1 (6 bases). V gave up 1 base and J gave up 2 bases, with 9 bases separating them. The CDR3 totals 15 residues. Germline-derived CDR1 and CDR2 are SGHTA and FQGNSA. The CDR3 sequence is CASSLDRVGNQPQHF. Written as DNA, the CDR3 is TGTGCCAGCAGCTTAGACAGGGTTGGCAATCAGCCCCAGCATTTT.

The chain joins TRBV6-6 to TRBJ2-5; no clear D. The V and J ends lost 3 bases and 1 base respectively, with 9 bases between them. The CDR3 is made up of 14 amino acids. Germline V gives CDR1 MNHNY, CDR2 SVGAGI (reference sequence). CDR3 in DNA: TGTGCCAGCAGTTATTTGATTCGCCAAGAGACCCAGTACTTC. This gives the protein CASSYLIRQETQYF.

This clone appeared a few times. The junction shows a germline mismatch at one end, possibly a read error. The V and J genes are TRBV2 and TRBJ2-7, with TRBD2 matching 8 bases. The CDR3 runs to 11 residues. Per germline, CDR1 SNHLY and CDR2 FYNNEI. The CDR3 reads CASSLAGRLDF. The CDR3 bases are TGTGCCAGCAGTTTAGCGGGGAGATTGGACTTC.

The chain employs TRBV28 and TRBJ1-2; D possibly corresponds to TRBD1 (6 bases). The germline CDR1 and CDR2 sequences are MDHEN and SYDVKM. The CDR3 loop spans 16 amino acids. Trimming cost V 5 bases and J 2 bases, with 18 bases left between them. This chain's CDR3 is CASSGGGEAKNYGYTF. As DNA, the CDR3 is TGTGCCAGCAGTGGGGGCGGGGAGGCTAAGAACTATGGCTACACCTTC.

The chain combines TRBV14 with TRBJ2-5; no firm D call. This CDR3 is 12 amino acids long. Looked up from germline, CDR1 is SGHDN and CDR2 is FVKESK. The V and J ends lost 3 bases and 5 bases respectively, with 7 bases between them. The CDR3 protein is CASSQSGETQYF. The CDR3 nucleotides read TGTGCCAGCAGCCAGTCGGGTGAGACCCAGTACTTC. The whole variable domain, filled in from reference TRBV14 and TRBJ2-5, reads EAGVTQFPSHSVIEKGQTVTLRCDPISGHDNLYWYRRVMGKEIKFLLHFVKESKQDESGMPNNRFLAERTGGTYSTLKVQPAELEDSGVYFCASSQSGETQYFGPGTRLLVL.

The rearrangement joins TRBV11-3 to TRBJ2-3; 7 bases line up with TRBD2. Germline assignment: CDR1 SGHNT and CDR2 YENEEA. The CDR3 sequence is 14 residues long. J was trimmed by 4 bases and V by 5 bases; bases with no gene match: 6. CDR3 region: CASSRGRGADTQYF. CDR3 coding DNA: TGTGCCAGCAGCCGGGGGAGGGGCGCAGATACGCAGTATTTT. The entire variable domain, with the rest obtained from reference TRBV11-3 and TRBJ2-3, is as follows: EAGVVQSPRYKIIEKKQPVAFWCNPISGHNTLYWYLQNLGQGPELLIRYENEEAVDDSQLPKDRFSAERLKGVDSTLKIQPAELGDSAVYLCASSRGRGADTQYFGPGTRLTVL.

The J gene is TRBJ2-5, the V gene TRBV4-3; possibly TRBD2 for D (6 bases). Trimming left V 0 bases short and J 4 bases short, with 15 bases between. CDR3 length: 16 amino acids. Germline CDR1 is LGHNA and CDR2 is YSLEER. The CDR3 reads CASSQDRGTGIETQYF. The CDR3 nucleotides read TGCGCCAGCAGCCAAGATCGAGGGACTGGCATAGAGACCCAGTACTTC.

The J gene is TRBJ2-7, the V gene TRBV7-9; TRBD1 matches 7 bases. The CDR3 is 15 amino acids. The V gene's germline CDR1 is SEHNR and CDR2 FQNEAQ (reference sequence). The V gene end was trimmed by 5 bases and the J gene end by 0 bases; junction bases not matched to a gene: 7. The DNA of the CDR3 is TGTGCCAGCAGCCCCGGACAGGTTAACTCCTACGAGCAGTACTTC. Protein sequence: CASSPGQVNSYEQYF.

The chain links TRBV28 to TRBJ2-3; D uncertain. Trimming left V 2 bases short and J 7 bases short, with 7 bases between. Germline V gene lookup returns CDR1 MDHEN and CDR2 SYDVKM. This CDR3 spans 12 amino acids. The CDR3 reads CASSLESNTQYF. The CDR3 coding sequence is TGTGCCAGCAGTTTAGAAAGCAATACGCAGTATTTT.

The chain uses TRBV29-1 and TRBJ2-3; TRBD2 matches at 10 bases. Per the germline V gene, CDR1 is SQVTM and CDR2 is ANQGSEA. The CDR3 contains 13 residues. Trimming at V came to 5 bases and at J to 4 bases, leaving 3 bases not matched to a gene. CDR3 sequence (DNA): TGCAGCGTTCCTAGCGGGAGTGCAGATACGCAGTATTTT. It specifies CSVPSGSADTQYF.

The chain joins TRBV9 to TRBJ1-4; TRBD1 might be the D (6 bases). The CDR3 has 15 amino acids. The germline gives CDR1 SGDLS, CDR2 YYNGEE. The V gene lost 3 bases and the J gene lost 3 bases, with 12 bases spanning the gap. The CDR3 reads CASSEAGAANEKLFF. The CDR3 DNA follows: TGTGCCAGCAGCGAGGCAGGGGCGGCTAATGAAAAACTGTTTTTT.

This clone was observed a handful of times. This chain joins TRBV11-2 and TRBJ2-2; no clear D gene. Trimming pared 3 bases from V and 0 bases from J, leaving 8 bases between. From germline, CDR1 is SGHAT and CDR2 FQNNGV. CDR3 length equals 15 residues. The CDR3 protein is CASSFDIPNTGELFF. In DNA form, the CDR3 reads TGTGCCAGCAGCTTTGACATACCGAACACCGGGGAGCTGTTTTTT.

This chain joins TRBV4-2 and TRBJ2-3, with TRBD1 matching over 12 bases. The CDR3 consists of 15 residues. Trimming removed 1 base from V and 6 bases from J; junction bases left unmatched: 2. Germline lookup yields CDR1 LGHNA and CDR2 YNFKEQ. As DNA, the CDR3 is TGTGCCAGCAGCCAAGGGGACAGGGGGCCCGATACGCAGTATTTT. Its translation: CASSQGDRGPDTQYF.

V is TRBV7-3 and J is TRBJ2-6; no clear D. CDR1 and CDR2 (germline): SGHTA, FQGTGA. V lost 4 bases to trimming and J lost 4 bases, with 8 bases between them. The CDR3 runs to 14 residues. CDR3 region: CASSSSQGANVLTF. The CDR3 DNA reads TGTGCCAGCAGCTCCTCACAGGGGGCCAACGTCCTGACTTTC.